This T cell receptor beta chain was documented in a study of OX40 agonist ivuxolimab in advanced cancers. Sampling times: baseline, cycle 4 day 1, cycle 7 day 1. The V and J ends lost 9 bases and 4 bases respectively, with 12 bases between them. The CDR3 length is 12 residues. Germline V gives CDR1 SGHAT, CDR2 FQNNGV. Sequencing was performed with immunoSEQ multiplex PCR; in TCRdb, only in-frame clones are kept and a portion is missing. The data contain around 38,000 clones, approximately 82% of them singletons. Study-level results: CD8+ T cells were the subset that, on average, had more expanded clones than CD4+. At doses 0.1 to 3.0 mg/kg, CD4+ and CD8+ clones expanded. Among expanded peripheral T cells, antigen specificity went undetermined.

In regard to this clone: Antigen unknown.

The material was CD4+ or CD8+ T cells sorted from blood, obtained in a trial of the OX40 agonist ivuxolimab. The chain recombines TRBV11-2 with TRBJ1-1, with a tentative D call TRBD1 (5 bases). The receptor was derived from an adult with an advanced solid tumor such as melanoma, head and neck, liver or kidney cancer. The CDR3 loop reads CASGGRATEAFF. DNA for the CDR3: TGTGCCAGTGGGGGGAGGGCCACTGAAGCTTTCTTT. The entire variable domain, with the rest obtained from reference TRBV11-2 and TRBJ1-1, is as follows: EAGVAQSPRYKIIEKRQSVAFWCNPISGHATLYWYQQILGQGPKLLIQFQNNGVVDDSQLPKDRFSAERLKGVDSTLKIQPAKLEDSAVYLCASGGRATEAFFGQGTRLTVV.